The 27 T cell receptor beta chains given below trace back to one sample, sequenced in a study of identical twins (dated by TCRdb to the mid-2010s). The protocol used for the library was 5' RACE. The instrument given in TCRdb is Illumina HiSeq 2000. TCRdb reran the public reads through fastp at Q25 and MiXCR, keeping productive beta chains. Each record represents a unique CDR3 protein, reported with the most common genes and DNA among its rows. This sample is represented by under 300,000 distinct CDR3 sequences; about an eighth of them were singletons. In total, the top ten clones hold around 8.9% of the sample. The specimen was memory (CD45RO+) T cells sorted from blood. The meaning of the sample's cell subset or site label: CD45RO+ enriched T cells. Receptors were obtained from a young woman in good health.

This clonotype has a count of ten or more. The chain recombines TRBV29-1 with TRBJ2-5; D ambiguous. This CDR3 contains 16 residues. V was shortened by 0 bases and J by 0 bases, with 14 bases between the two germline ends. The germline V gene encodes CDR1 SQVTM and CDR2 ANQGSEA. This CDR3 reads CSVEDWSWTYQETQYF. DNA of the CDR3: TGCAGCGTTGAAGATTGGAGCTGGACCTACCAAGAGACCCAGTACTTC. The variable domain in full, with the rest retrieved from reference TRBV29-1 and TRBJ2-5, is SAVISQKPSRDICQRGTSLTIQCQVDSQVTMMFWYRQQPGQSLTLIATANQGSEATYESGFVIDKFPISRPNLTFSTLTVSNMSPEDSSIYLCSVEDWSWTYQETQYFGPGTRLLVL.

This clonotype was recorded at least ten times. The gene calls are TRBV9 and TRBJ2-3, with TRBD2 matching over 9 bases. The CDR3 consists of 15 residues. J lost 2 bases, V lost 4 bases, and 5 bases had no gene match. Germline values: CDR1 SGDLS, CDR2 YYNGEE. CDR3 bases: TGTGCCAGCAGCCTTGCTAGCGGGAACACAGATACGCAGTATTTT. Translating gives CASSLASGNTDTQYF.

This clonotype was picked up a small number of times. V usage is TRBV12-3 or TRBV12-4 and J usage is TRBJ2-3; no definite D call. The CDR3 loop spans 13 amino acids. Trimming removed 7 bases at V and 3 bases at J, with 11 bases between. CDR3 nucleotide sequence: TGTGCCAGCACCCTGGGTCAGACAGATACGCAGTATTTT. This gives the protein CASTLGQTDTQYF.

V gene TRBV24-1 combines with J gene TRBJ2-5, with D perhaps TRBD1 (6 bases). The V gene's germline CDR1 is KGHDR and CDR2 SFDVKD. The ends were cut back, 3 bases at V and 2 bases at J, with 18 bases in the middle. This CDR3 contains 17 residues. This chain's CDR3 is CATSDPSPGTNQETQYF. CDR3 nucleotide sequence: TGTGCCACCAGTGATCCTAGTCCCGGGACAAATCAAGAGACCCAGTACTTC.

V gene TRBV12-3 or TRBV12-4 combines with J gene TRBJ2-1, with D uncertain. V was pared by 7 bases and J by 10 bases, with 11 bases between. This CDR3 is 11 amino acids long. The DNA of the CDR3 is TGTGCCAGCACCCCGGGCCTGGAGCAGTTCTTC. It specifies CASTPGLEQFF.

This clonotype was counted only a few times. The chain uses TRBV7-2 and TRBJ1-2; a possible D gene is TRBD1 (5 bases). The CDR3 loop spans 12 amino acids. Trimming cost V 10 bases and J 4 bases, with 13 bases left between them. Germline-derived CDR1 and CDR2 are SGHTA and FQGNSA. The CDR3 DNA is TGTGCCACCCGGGGGACGGCCTATGGCTACACCTTC. Translated, it gives CATRGTAYGYTF.

The rearrangement uses TRBV12-3 or TRBV12-4 and TRBJ2-1, with 7 nucleotides matching TRBD1. The CDR3 totals 12 residues. With 7 bases clipped from V and 9 bases from J, the junction kept 6 bases outside the gene matches. This CDR3 reads CASTQGQPEQFF. CDR3 DNA: TGTGCCAGCACCCAGGGACAGCCTGAGCAGTTCTTC.

The J gene is TRBJ2-6, the V gene TRBV7-9; D unclear. V gave up 0 bases and J gave up 6 bases, with 9 bases separating them. This CDR3 has 15 amino acids. Germline V gene data show CDR1 as SEHNR and CDR2 as FQNEAQ (reference sequence). CDR3 in amino acids: CASSLAGLEANVLTF. The DNA of the CDR3 is TGTGCCAGCAGCTTAGCAGGCCTTGAGGCCAACGTCCTGACTTTC.

The chain employs TRBV5-8 and TRBJ2-1, with 11 bases fitting TRBD2. From germline, CDR1 is SGHTS and CDR2 YDEGEE. Losses at the gene ends were 1 base for V and 1 base for J; bases not matched to a gene: 4. This CDR3 contains 17 residues. CDR3 bases: TGTGCCAGCAGCTTGACTAGCGGGAGTAGGTCCTACAATGAGCAGTTCTTC. This gives the protein CASSLTSGSRSYNEQFF.

V and J are TRBV9 and TRBJ2-1, with TRBD1 matching 8 bases. V lost 6 bases to trimming and J lost 8 bases; unmatched junction nucleotides: 10. This CDR3 has 14 amino acids. The germline gives CDR1 SGDLS, CDR2 YYNGEE. The CDR3 DNA sequence: TGTGCCAGCACAAAGGGAGACAGGGGCGATGAGCAGTTCTTC. Its protein is CASTKGDRGDEQFF.

The chain employs TRBV7-9 and TRBJ1-4; no clear D gene. Germline CDR1 reads SEHNR; CDR2 reads FQNEAQ (reference sequence). Trimming removed 1 base from V and 8 bases from J, with 11 bases in between. The CDR3 loop spans 14 amino acids. This CDR3 is CASSLVRGSEKLFF. The CDR3 DNA reads as TGTGCCAGCAGCTTAGTGCGAGGGAGCGAAAAACTGTTTTTT.

This sequence joins TRBV18 and TRBJ1-1, with D unclear. Germline V gene lookup returns CDR1 KGHSH and CDR2 LQKENI. CDR3 length equals 13 residues. V lost 5 bases, J lost 5 bases, and 12 bases lay in between. The CDR3 bases are TGTGCCAGCTCAGCAGGAGTCCCTACTGAAGCTTTCTTT. Its translation: CASSAGVPTEAFF.

A note on this clonotype: A much more abundant neighbour one base away suggests this may be a read error. V and J are TRBV7-9 and TRBJ2-2; the D is unclear. The CDR3 loop spans 16 amino acids. Germline V lookup: CDR1 SEHNR, CDR2 FQNEAQ (reference sequence). The V gene lost 4 bases and the J gene lost 3 bases, with 15 bases spanning the gap. DNA of the CDR3: TGTGCCAGCAGCTCCCGGATCCTATTTTACACCGGGGAGCTGTTTTTT. Amino acids: CASSSRILFYTGELFF.

The chain employs TRBV6-2 or TRBV6-3 and TRBJ1-1; D gene uncertain. With 4 bases removed from V and 6 bases from J, the gap between germline ends came to 18 bases. Germline lookup yields CDR1 MNHEY and CDR2 SVGEGT. The CDR3 sequence is 15 residues long. CDR3 loop: CASSSPLTMPPEAFF. For the CDR3, the DNA is TGTGCCAGCAGTTCGCCCCTTACTATGCCCCCTGAAGCTTTCTTT.

This clonotype came up many times. The chain is built from TRBV4-3 and TRBJ2-7, with D tentatively TRBD2 (6 bases). V was cut by 0 bases and J by 4 bases, with 19 bases left in between. The CDR3 consists of 17 residues. The germline V gene has CDR1 LGHNA and CDR2 YSLEER. The CDR3 loop reads CASSQDFVAGNHYEQYF. In nucleotides, the CDR3 is TGCGCCAGCAGCCAAGACTTTGTGGCGGGGAATCATTACGAGCAGTACTTC.

The rearrangement joins TRBV3-1 to TRBJ2-5; D unclear. Germline CDR1 and CDR2: LGHDT and YNNKEL (reference sequence). This CDR3 is built from 15 residues. Trimming pared 4 bases from V and 0 bases from J, leaving 12 bases between. This chain's CDR3 is CASSPRVAYQETQYF. CDR3 DNA sequence: TGTGCCAGCAGCCCCCGGGTAGCTTACCAAGAGACCCAGTACTTC.

This clonotype was detected only a few times. The gene calls are TRBV20-1 and TRBJ1-2; D unresolved. Per the germline V gene, CDR1 is DFQATT and CDR2 is SNEGSKA (reference sequence). With 6 bases removed from V and 8 bases from J, the gap between germline ends came to 16 bases. The CDR3 is 12 residues long. CDR3 nucleotide sequence: TGCAGTGCGGTCGGGGTTGGGAGCGGCTACACCTTC. Its protein is CSAVGVGSGYTF.

V usage is TRBV6-1 and J usage is TRBJ2-1; TRBD1 aligns across 7 bases. Germline V CDR1 and CDR2: MNHNS, SASEGT. With 6 bases clipped from V and 4 bases from J, the junction kept 9 bases outside the gene matches. The CDR3 is made up of 15 amino acids. CDR3 bases: TGTGCCAGCAGCCAGACAGGGACCCTTTACAATGAGCAGTTCTTC. Protein sequence: CASSQTGTLYNEQFF.

This clonotype was seen only a few times. The V gene is TRBV4-3, the J gene TRBJ1-2; possibly TRBD1 for D (5 bases). CDR1 and CDR2 (germline): LGHNA, YSLEER. This CDR3 has 15 residues. V dropped 4 bases and J dropped 8 bases, with 20 bases sitting between them. The CDR3 loop reads CASSPRTGQGQGYTF. CDR3 bases: TGCGCCAGCAGCCCGCGGACGGGGCAGGGCCAAGGCTACACCTTC.

V gene TRBV4-3 combines with J gene TRBJ2-4; D is possibly TRBD1 (6 bases). CDR1 LGHNA and CDR2 YSLEER come from the germline V gene. The CDR3 runs to 17 residues. Between the trimmed V and J ends, which lost 0 bases and 1 base, there was a span of 13 bases. CDR3 DNA sequence: TGCGCCAGCAGCCAAGATCGTCAGGGGTCGGCCAAAAACATTCAGTACTTC. Translation: CASSQDRQGSAKNIQYF.

CDR3 DNA sequence: TGTGCCAGCAGCACCGACACGACCTACGAGCAGTACTTC. This encodes CASSTDTTYEQYF. The chain links TRBV7-9 to TRBJ2-7; D remains ambiguous. Germline assignment: CDR1 SEHNR and CDR2 FQNEAQ (reference sequence). The CDR3 totals 13 residues. Trimming stripped 5 bases from V and 2 bases from J, with 10 bases between.

This clonotype has at least ten counts. The chain joins TRBV7-2 to TRBJ2-6; D gene unclear. V gave up 1 base and J gave up 1 base, with 2 bases separating them. CDR1 SGHTA and CDR2 FQGNSA come from the germline V gene. The CDR3 sequence is 14 residues long. The CDR3 coding sequence is TGTGCCAGCAGCTTAGGGTCTGGGGCCAACGTCCTGACTTTC. Translation: CASSLGSGANVLTF.

This clonotype was counted between two and nine times. This chain joins TRBV6-2 or TRBV6-3 and TRBJ1-2; 7 bases map to TRBD1. Per germline, CDR1 MNHEY and CDR2 SVGEGT. The CDR3 is made up of 12 amino acids. V trimming: 6 bases; J trimming: 4 bases; junction bases outside the gene matches: 2. CDR3 amino acids: CASRGDSYGYTF. Here the CDR3 DNA reads TGTGCCAGCAGGGGGGACAGCTATGGCTACACCTTC.

This clonotype was counted between two and nine times. J is TRBJ1-2 and V is TRBV29-1; D might be TRBD1 (5 bases). CDR1 is SQVTM, CDR2 ANQGSEA, per germline. The V end was cut by 6 bases, the J end by 4 bases, with 18 bases between. The CDR3 is made up of 14 amino acids. The DNA for the CDR3 is TGCAGCGTCACGGCCGGGACGGAGATCTATGGCTACACCTTC. This encodes CSVTAGTEIYGYTF.

This clonotype appeared a few times. The gene calls are TRBV6-2 or TRBV6-3 and TRBJ2-1, with TRBD2 matching over 9 bases. This CDR3 region has 16 residues. Trimming cost V 6 bases and J 0 bases; bases outside gene matches: 6. Germline values: CDR1 MNHEY, CDR2 SVGEGT. Written as DNA, the CDR3 is TGTGCCAGCAGGAGGACTAGCGTTAACTCCTACAATGAGCAGTTCTTC. It codes for CASRRTSVNSYNEQFF.

This chain joins TRBV7-9 and TRBJ1-4; D gene uncertain. V shed 5 bases and J shed 8 bases, with 21 bases lying between them. Germline-derived CDR1 and CDR2 are SEHNR and FQNEAQ (reference sequence). This CDR3 is 16 amino acids long. CDR3 in amino acids: CASSTAGDPREEKLFF. The CDR3 nucleotides read TGTGCCAGCAGCACGGCTGGAGACCCTAGGGAAGAAAAACTGTTTTTT.

This clonotype was recorded a few times. The chain has TRBV6-1 and TRBJ2-7, with 11 nucleotides matching TRBD1. This CDR3 region has 15 residues. From germline, CDR1 is MNHNS and CDR2 SASEGT. J gave up 2 bases and V 5 bases, and 5 bases lay outside the gene matches. The CDR3 loop is CASSTRDRGAYEQYF. In DNA form, the CDR3 reads TGTGCCAGCAGTACAAGGGACAGGGGGGCCTACGAGCAGTACTTC.